A selection of T cell receptor beta chains follows, all from one sample in a study of control samples from healthy donors and cancer patients. The repertoire was sequenced with immunoSEQ multiplex PCR; TCRdb's copy has only in-frame clones and lacks some. This sample carries 100,000 to 150,000 clones, roughly 84% of them seen once, and the ten largest clones take approximately 9%. The sequenced sample consisted of blood. These receptors were collected from a middle-aged man in good health. Each CDR3 is given with its conserved first and last residue. A D gene is named only where the DNA matches it firmly.

>-|TRBV5-1|TRBJ1-4
TGCGCCAGCAGCCCCGGGACGGTTAATGAAAAACTGTTTTTT
CASSPGTVNEKLFF
>-|TRBV12-5|TRBJ2-2
TGTGCTAGTGGTTGGCAACAGGGTTACACCGGGGAGCTGTTTTTT
CASGWQQGYTGELFF
>TRBD1|TRBV3-1/TRBV3-2|TRBJ2-5
TGTGCCAGCAGCCCCTACAGGGGGCAGGTGGAGACCCAGTACTTC
CASSPYRGQVETQYF
>-|TRBV7-2|TRBJ2-5
TGTGCCAGCAAACGTGGAGGGGCAGGGGAGACCCAGTACTTC
CASKRGGAGETQYF
>TRBD1|TRBV29-1|TRBJ1-5
TGCAGCGTGGGGGGACAGGGAAAACCCCAGCATTTT
CSVGGQGKPQHF
>-|TRBV7-2|TRBJ1-1
TGTGCCAGCAGCTTAGTCGGTAGGGCTAACACTGAAGCTTTCTTT
CASSLVGRANTEAFF
>-|TRBV4-3|TRBJ2-2
TGCGCCAGCAGCCAAGATATCAGGGGAAGCACCGGGGAGCTGTTTTTT
CASSQDIRGSTGELFF
>TRBD1|TRBV7-3|TRBJ2-6
TGTGCCAGCGGACAGGGTTCGCTCTCTGGGGCCAACGTCCTGACTTTC
CASGQGSLSGANVLTF
>-|TRBV10-1|TRBJ2-5
TGCGCCAGTCTGGGGGGGGCGGAGACCCAGTACTTC
CASLGGAETQYF
>TRBD2|TRBV2|TRBJ2-3
TGTGCCAGCAGTGCAGCGGGGGGCCGGGCAGATACGCAGTATTTT
CASSAAGGRADTQYF
>-|TRBV7-2|TRBJ2-7
TGTGCCAGCAGCTTACTGCCAGGGTTAGGTTACGAGCAGTACTTC
CASSLLPGLGYEQYF